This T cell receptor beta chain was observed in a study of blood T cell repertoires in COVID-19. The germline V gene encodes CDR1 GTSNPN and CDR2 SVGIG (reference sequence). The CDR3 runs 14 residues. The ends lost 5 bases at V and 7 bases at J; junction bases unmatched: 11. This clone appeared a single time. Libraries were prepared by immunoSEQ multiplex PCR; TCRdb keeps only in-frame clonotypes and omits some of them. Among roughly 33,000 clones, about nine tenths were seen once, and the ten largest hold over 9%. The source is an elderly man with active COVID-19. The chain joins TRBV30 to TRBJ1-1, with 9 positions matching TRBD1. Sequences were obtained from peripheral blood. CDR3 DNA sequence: TGTGCCTGGGGGATGGACAGGGGCTACGGTGAAGCTTTCTTT. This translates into CAWGMDRGYGEAFF.